This record concerns one TCR beta chain sequence. Clones were sequenced by immunoSEQ multiplex PCR, and TCRdb holds only the in-frame ones, with some missing. The sample records around 37,000 clones, around 85% being singletons. The CDR3 has 16 amino acids. The V end lost 2 bases, the J end lost 1 base, and 14 bases lay between the germline ends. Germline V gives CDR1 SGHTA, CDR2 FQGNSA. This sample is drawn from a study of T cell clonotyping in hematopoietic cell transplantation. Specified time point: recipient sample about 28 days before transplant, after cytoreduction. V gene TRBV7-2 combines with J gene TRBJ1-2; possibly TRBD1 for D (6 bases). The clonotype was recovered from a man aged 60 to 75 with acute myeloid leukemia. Some clones in this sample may be carry-over from other donors' samples. The source was peripheral blood mononuclear cells, collected before stem cell transplant. CDR3 DNA sequence: TGTGCCAGCAGCTTAAACGCACAGGGACATAACTATGGCTACACCTTC. As protein: CASSLNAQGHNYGYTF. Full variable domain (outside the CDR3, taken from reference TRBV7-2 and TRBJ1-2): GAGVSQSPSNKVTEKGKDVELRCDPISGHTALYWYRQSLGQGLEFLIYFQGNSAPDKSGLPSDRFSAERTGGSVSTLTIQRTQQEDSAVYLCASSLNAQGHNYGYTFGSGTRLTVV.